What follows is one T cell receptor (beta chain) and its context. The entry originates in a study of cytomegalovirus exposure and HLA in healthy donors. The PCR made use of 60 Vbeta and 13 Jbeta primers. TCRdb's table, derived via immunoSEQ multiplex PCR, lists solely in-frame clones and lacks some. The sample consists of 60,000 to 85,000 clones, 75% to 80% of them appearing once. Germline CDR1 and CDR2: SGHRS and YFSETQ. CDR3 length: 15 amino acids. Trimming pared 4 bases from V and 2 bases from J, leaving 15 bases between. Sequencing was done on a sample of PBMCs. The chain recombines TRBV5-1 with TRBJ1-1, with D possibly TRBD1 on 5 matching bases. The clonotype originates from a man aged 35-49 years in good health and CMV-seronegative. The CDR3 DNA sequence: TGCGCCAGCAGCGGGGCAGGGCAGTTCAACACTGAAGCTTTCTTT. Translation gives CASSGAGQFNTEAFF.